Presented here are 19 T cell receptor beta chains from one specimen sequenced in a study of control samples from healthy donors and cancer patients. TCRdb's table, derived via immunoSEQ multiplex PCR, lists solely in-frame clones and lacks some. The profile shows 150,000 to 200,000 clones, approximately 92% of them singletons. Sequencing was carried out using blood. The receptors shown here come from a young man in good health.

The genes are TRBV4-1 and TRBJ1-5, with D maybe TRBD1 (5 bases). V dropped 1 base and J dropped 0 bases, with 19 bases sitting between them. Germline CDR1 reads MGHRA; CDR2 reads YSYEKL. The CDR3 consists of 19 residues. CDR3 region: CASSQGSGTAAYSNQPQHF. The CDR3, as DNA: TGCGCCAGCAGCCAAGGGTCCGGGACTGCCGCCTATAGCAATCAGCCCCAGCATTTT.

The CDR3 sequence: CASFPGQGIFSSYEQYF. Written as DNA, the CDR3 is TGTGCCAGCTTTCCGGGACAGGGGATTTTTAGTTCCTACGAGCAGTACTTC. The chain links TRBV28 to TRBJ2-7, with 10 bases aligning to TRBD1. Trimming took 8 bases from V and 1 from J; bases not matched to a gene: 14. This CDR3 is built from 17 residues. Germline lookup yields CDR1 MDHEN and CDR2 SYDVKM.

This clone was detected only a few times. As DNA, the CDR3 is TGCGCCAGCAGTCAAATGTGTCAGTTCAATCAGCCCCAGCATTTT. It is translated as CASSQMCQFNQPQHF. This rearrangement joins TRBV23-1 to TRBJ1-5; D is unclear. TRBV23-1 is marked as an open reading frame, function uncertain. Deletions cut 2 bases from V and 3 bases from J, with 11 bases between. The CDR3 contains 15 residues.

The rearrangement links TRBV7-3 to TRBJ2-2, with D tentatively TRBD1 (6 bases). V was shortened by 3 bases and J by 3 bases, with 8 bases between the two germline ends. Germline V gene lookup returns CDR1 SGHTA and CDR2 FQGTGA. The CDR3 sequence is 14 residues long. CDR3 region: CASSFGQYTGELFF. CDR3 nucleotides: TGTGCCAGCAGCTTCGGACAGTACACCGGGGAGCTGTTTTTT. Full variable domain (remainder filled in from reference TRBV7-3 and TRBJ2-2): GAGVSQTPSNKVTEKGKYVELRCDPISGHTALYWYRQSLGQGPEFLIYFQGTGAADDSGLPNDRFFAVRPEGSVSTLKIQRTERGDSAVYLCASSFGQYTGELFFGEGSRLTVL.

This chain links TRBV3-1 (or the pseudogene TRBV3-2) with TRBJ1-1; no firm D call. V gave up 1 base and J gave up 11 bases, with 20 bases separating them. The CDR3 is 15 amino acids. Per germline, CDR1 LGHDT and CDR2 YNNKEL (reference sequence). The CDR3 sequence: CASSQGPRPSLGAFF. CDR3 DNA sequence: TGTGCCAGCAGCCAAGGTCCTAGGCCCTCCTTGGGGGCTTTCTTT.

CDR3 nucleotides: TGTGCCAGCAGTTGGACAGGGGGAGAACTGTTTTTT. It encodes CASSWTGGELFF. The chain has TRBV2 and TRBJ1-4; 10 nucleotides agree with TRBD1. This CDR3 spans 12 amino acids. J gave up 12 bases and V 5 bases, and 3 bases lay outside the gene matches. Germline V CDR1 and CDR2: SNHLY, FYNNEI.

This clone has just one count. This chain connects TRBV19 to TRBJ2-7; D possibly corresponds to TRBD2 (5 bases). CDR1 and CDR2 from the germline V gene are LNHDA and SQIVND (reference sequence). This CDR3 comprises 13 residues. The V end lost 3 bases, the J end lost 3 bases, and 9 bases lay between the germline ends. CDR3 bases: TGTGCCAGTAGTATCTTCGAGGGCTACGAGCAGTACTTC. Its protein is CASSIFEGYEQYF.

V gene TRBV2 combines with J gene TRBJ2-5; 7 nucleotides align to TRBD2. Germline CDR1 SNHLY, CDR2 FYNNEI. V dropped 6 bases and J dropped 2; count of bases not matched to a gene: 0. The CDR3 has 12 residues. This chain's CDR3 is CASRRGQETQYF. CDR3 DNA sequence: TGTGCCAGCAGGCGGGGGCAAGAGACCCAGTACTTC.

J is TRBJ1-2 and V is TRBV3-1 (or the pseudogene TRBV3-2); 7 bases are shared with TRBD1. Germline values: CDR1 LGHDT, CDR2 YNNKEL (reference sequence). The J segment lost 7 bases and the V segment lost 5 bases, leaving 10 bases of the junction unmatched. CDR3 size: 14 residues. The CDR3, as DNA: TGTGCCAGCAGCAATTTGGGGACAGTCCTTGGCTACACCTTC. Its translation is CASSNLGTVLGYTF.

The chain has TRBV5-7 and TRBJ1-3; D possibly corresponds to TRBD1 (5 bases). TRBV5-7 is flagged as an ORF with uncertain function. Between the trimmed V and J ends, which lost 0 bases and 2 bases, there was a span of 15 bases. This CDR3 comprises 17 residues. The chain's CDR3 is CASSLDRPGRAGNTIYF. The DNA for the CDR3 is TGTGCCAGCAGCTTGGATAGGCCGGGCAGGGCTGGAAACACCATATATTTT.

The chain links TRBV18 to TRBJ2-7, with 11 bases identical to TRBD1. Looked up from germline, CDR1 is KGHSH and CDR2 is LQKENI. CDR3 length: 15 amino acids. J lost 6 bases, V lost 3 bases, and 7 bases had no gene match. Here the CDR3 DNA reads TGTGCCAGCTCACCCTTGGGACAGGGGGTACTCGAGCAGTACTTC. Translated: CASSPLGQGVLEQYF.

The gene calls are TRBV7-9 and TRBJ2-5; no definite D call. The V and J ends lost 2 bases and 4 bases respectively, with 8 bases between them. The CDR3 sequence is 13 residues long. Germline CDR1 reads SEHNR; CDR2 reads FQNEAQ (reference sequence). CDR3 DNA: TGTGCCAGCAGCTTATGGGTGGGAGAGACCCAGTACTTC. It is translated as CASSLWVGETQYF. The complete variable domain, with remaining parts taken from reference TRBV7-9 and TRBJ2-5, reads DTGVSQNPRHKITKRGQNVTFRCDPISEHNRLYWYRQTLGQGPEFLTYFQNEAQLEKSRLLSDRFSAERPKGSFSTLEIQRTEQGDSAMYLCASSLWVGETQYFGPGTRLLVL.

V usage is TRBV6-5 and J usage is TRBJ2-7; 10 bases are a match to TRBD1. The CDR3 loop spans 15 amino acids. Germline V gene lookup returns CDR1 MNHEY and CDR2 SVGAGI. Germline trimming cut 3 bases from V and 3 bases from J; bases unmatched to any gene: 5. CDR3: CASSYQTGGVYEQYF. As DNA, the CDR3 is TGTGCCAGCAGTTATCAGACAGGGGGCGTCTACGAGCAGTACTTC.

This chain uses TRBV24-1 with TRBJ1-5, with D unclear. Per the germline V gene, CDR1 is KGHDR and CDR2 is SFDVKD. V was pared by 7 bases and J by 0 bases, with 6 bases between. This CDR3 is 13 amino acids long. Here the CDR3 reads CATRGNSNQPQHF. The CDR3 nucleotides are TGTGCCACCAGGGGCAATAGCAATCAGCCCCAGCATTTT.

The chain carries TRBV7-3 and TRBJ1-2, with TRBD1 matching 8 bases. Trimming took 5 bases from V and 6 from J; bases not matched to a gene: 8. Per the germline V gene, CDR1 is SGHTA and CDR2 is FQGTGA. This CDR3 spans 14 amino acids. The CDR3, as DNA: TGTGCCAGCAGCCCTTCCGGACAGGGTCATGGCTACACCTTC. Translated: CASSPSGQGHGYTF.

The CDR3 DNA sequence: TGTGCCAGCAGCGTAGCCGGGTCTAGTCGAGACGAGCAGTACTTC. Amino acid sequence: CASSVAGSSRDEQYF. The gene calls are TRBV9 and TRBJ2-7; D ambiguous. This CDR3 region has 15 residues. From germline, CDR1 is SGDLS and CDR2 YYNGEE. Trimming removed 0 bases at V and 5 bases at J, with 15 bases between.

The V gene is TRBV24-1, the J gene TRBJ1-2, with unresolved D. CDR1 is KGHDR, CDR2 SFDVKD, per germline. V lost 3 bases and J 8 bases, leaving 18 bases between the germline ends. There are 15 residues in the CDR3. CDR3 region: CATSDAVEPYQGYTF. CDR3 in DNA: TGTGCCACCAGTGATGCAGTAGAGCCTTATCAGGGCTACACCTTC.

The rearrangement joins TRBV5-5 to TRBJ1-4; D remains unclear. CDR1 and CDR2 from the germline V gene are SGHKS and YYEKEE (reference sequence). With 0 bases removed from V and 6 bases from J, the gap between germline ends came to 9 bases. The CDR3 has 14 amino acids. In nucleotides, the CDR3 is TGTGCCAGCAGCTTGGTGAGGGAGGATGAAAAACTGTTTTTT. Translated: CASSLVREDEKLFF.

The V and J genes are TRBV21-1 and TRBJ1-1. TRBV21-1 is a pseudogene locus. CDR3 length: 16 amino acids. The CDR3 here is CASSKERAHLNTEAFF. For the CDR3, the DNA is TGTGCCAGCAGCAAAGAACGGGCACACTTGAACACTGAAGCTTTCTTT.